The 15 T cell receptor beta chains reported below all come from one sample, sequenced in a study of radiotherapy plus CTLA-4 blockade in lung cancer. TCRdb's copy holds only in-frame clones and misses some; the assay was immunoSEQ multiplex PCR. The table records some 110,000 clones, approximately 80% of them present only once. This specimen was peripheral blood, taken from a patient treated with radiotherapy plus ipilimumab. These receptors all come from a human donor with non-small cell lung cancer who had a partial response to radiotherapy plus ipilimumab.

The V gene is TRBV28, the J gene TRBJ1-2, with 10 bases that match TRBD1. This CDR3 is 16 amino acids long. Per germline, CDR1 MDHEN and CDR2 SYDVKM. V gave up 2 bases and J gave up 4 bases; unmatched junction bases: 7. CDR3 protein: CASSLMPGQGSYGYTF. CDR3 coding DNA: TGTGCCAGCAGTTTAATGCCGGGACAGGGGTCCTATGGCTACACCTTC.

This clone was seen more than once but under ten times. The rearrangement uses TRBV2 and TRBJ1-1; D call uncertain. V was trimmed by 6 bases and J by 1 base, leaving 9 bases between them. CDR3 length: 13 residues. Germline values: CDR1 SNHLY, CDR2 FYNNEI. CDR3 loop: CASRVKPNTEAFF. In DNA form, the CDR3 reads TGTGCCAGCAGGGTGAAGCCGAACACTGAAGCTTTCTTT. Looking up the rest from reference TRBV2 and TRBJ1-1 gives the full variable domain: EPEVTQTPSHQVTQMGQEVILRCVPISNHLYFYWYRQILGQKVEFLVSFYNNEISEKSEIFDDQFSVERPDGSNFTLKIRSTKLEDSAMYFCASRVKPNTEAFFGQGTRLTVV.

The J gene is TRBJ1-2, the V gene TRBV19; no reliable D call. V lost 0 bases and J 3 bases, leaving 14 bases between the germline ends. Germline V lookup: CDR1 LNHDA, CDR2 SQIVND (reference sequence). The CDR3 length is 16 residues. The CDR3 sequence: CASSIDHGGDYYGYTF. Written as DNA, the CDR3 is TGTGCCAGTAGTATAGATCACGGTGGCGACTACTATGGCTACACCTTC.

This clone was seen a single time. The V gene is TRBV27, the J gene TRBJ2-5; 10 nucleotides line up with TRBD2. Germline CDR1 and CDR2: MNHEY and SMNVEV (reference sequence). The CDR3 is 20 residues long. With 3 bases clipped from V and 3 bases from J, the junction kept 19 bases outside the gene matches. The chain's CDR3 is CASSFLSSGSRFIREETQYF. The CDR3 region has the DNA TGTGCCAGCAGTTTTCTGTCTAGCGGGAGTAGATTTATCCGGGAAGAGACCCAGTACTTC.

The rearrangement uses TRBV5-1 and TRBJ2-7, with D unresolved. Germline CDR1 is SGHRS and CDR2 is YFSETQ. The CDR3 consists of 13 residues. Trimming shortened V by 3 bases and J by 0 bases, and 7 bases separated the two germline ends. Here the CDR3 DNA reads TGCGCCAGCAGCTCCTCTCCCTCCTACGAGCAGTACTTC. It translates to CASSSSPSYEQYF. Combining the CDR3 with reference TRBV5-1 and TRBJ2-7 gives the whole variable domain KAGVTQTPRYLIKTRGQQVTLSCSPISGHRSVSWYQQTPGQGLQFLFEYFSETQRNKGNFPGRFSGRQFSNSRSEMNVSTLELGDSALYLCASSSSPSYEQYFGPGTRLTVT.

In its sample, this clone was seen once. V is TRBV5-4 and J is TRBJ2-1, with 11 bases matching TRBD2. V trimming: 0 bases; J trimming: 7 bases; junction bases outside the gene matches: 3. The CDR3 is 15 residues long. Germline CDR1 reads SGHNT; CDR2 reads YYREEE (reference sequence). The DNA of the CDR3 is TGTGCCAGCAGCTTGGTAGCGGGAGGGAAAAATGAGCAGTTCTTC. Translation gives CASSLVAGGKNEQFF.

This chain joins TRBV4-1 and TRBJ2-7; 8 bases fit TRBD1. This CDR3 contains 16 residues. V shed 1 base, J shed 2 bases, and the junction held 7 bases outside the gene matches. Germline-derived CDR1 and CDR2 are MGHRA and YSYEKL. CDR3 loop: CASSQGLAGQAYEQYF. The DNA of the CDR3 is TGCGCCAGCAGCCAAGGATTGGCGGGACAGGCCTACGAGCAGTACTTC.

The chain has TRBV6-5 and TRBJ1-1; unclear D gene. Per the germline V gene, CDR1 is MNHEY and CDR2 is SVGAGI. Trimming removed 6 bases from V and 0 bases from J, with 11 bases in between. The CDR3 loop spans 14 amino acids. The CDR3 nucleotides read TGTGCCAGCAGGCGAATCAACTTGAACACTGAAGCTTTCTTT. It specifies CASRRINLNTEAFF.

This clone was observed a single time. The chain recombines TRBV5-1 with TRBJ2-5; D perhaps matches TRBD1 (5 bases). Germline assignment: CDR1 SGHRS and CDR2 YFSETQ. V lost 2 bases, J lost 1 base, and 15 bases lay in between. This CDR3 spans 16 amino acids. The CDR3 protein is CASSFVIQDFQETQYF. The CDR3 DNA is TGCGCCAGCAGCTTCGTCATACAGGATTTCCAAGAGACCCAGTACTTC.

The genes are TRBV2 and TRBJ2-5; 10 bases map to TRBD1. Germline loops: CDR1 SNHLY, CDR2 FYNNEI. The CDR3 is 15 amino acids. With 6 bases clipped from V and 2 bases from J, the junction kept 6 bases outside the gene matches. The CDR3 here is CASRDRGRYQETQYF. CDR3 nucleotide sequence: TGTGCCAGCAGGGACAGGGGGAGATATCAAGAGACCCAGTACTTC.

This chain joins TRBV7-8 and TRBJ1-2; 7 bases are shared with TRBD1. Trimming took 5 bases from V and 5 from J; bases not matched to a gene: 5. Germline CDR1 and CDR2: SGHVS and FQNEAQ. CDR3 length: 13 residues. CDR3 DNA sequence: TGTGCCAGCAGCCTGGGACAGTCATATGGCTACACCTTC. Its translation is CASSLGQSYGYTF.

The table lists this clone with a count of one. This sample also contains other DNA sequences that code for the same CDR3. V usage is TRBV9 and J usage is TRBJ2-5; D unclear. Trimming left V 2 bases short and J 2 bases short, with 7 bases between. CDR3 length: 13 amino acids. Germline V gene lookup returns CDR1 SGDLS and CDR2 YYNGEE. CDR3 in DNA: TGTGCCAGCAGCGTCTCTCAGCAAGAGACCCAGTACTTC. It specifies CASSVSQQETQYF.

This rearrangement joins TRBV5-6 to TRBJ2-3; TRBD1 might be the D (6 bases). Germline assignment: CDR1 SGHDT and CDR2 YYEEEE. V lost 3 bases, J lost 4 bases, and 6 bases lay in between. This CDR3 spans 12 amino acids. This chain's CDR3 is CASSWGPDTQYF. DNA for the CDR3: TGTGCCAGCAGCTGGGGGCCAGATACGCAGTATTTT. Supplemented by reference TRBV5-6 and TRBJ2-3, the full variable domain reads DAGVTQSPTHLIKTRGQQVTLRCSPKSGHDTVSWYQQALGQGPQFIFQYYEEEERQRGNFPDRFSGHQFPNYSSELNVNALLLGDSALYLCASSWGPDTQYFGPGTRLTVL.

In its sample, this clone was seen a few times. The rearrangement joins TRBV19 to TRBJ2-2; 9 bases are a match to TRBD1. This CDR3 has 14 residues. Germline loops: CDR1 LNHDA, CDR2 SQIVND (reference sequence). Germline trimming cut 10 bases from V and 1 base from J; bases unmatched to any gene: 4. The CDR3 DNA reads TGTGCCATCCAGGACAGGGGGAACACCGGGGAGCTGTTTTTT. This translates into CAIQDRGNTGELFF.

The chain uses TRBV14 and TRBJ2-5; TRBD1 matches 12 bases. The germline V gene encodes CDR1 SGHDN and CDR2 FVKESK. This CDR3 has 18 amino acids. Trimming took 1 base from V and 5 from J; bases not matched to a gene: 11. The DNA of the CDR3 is TGTGCCAGCAGCCAAGGTGGGACAGGGGGCTATCTCGGGGAGACCCAGTACTTC. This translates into CASSQGGTGGYLGETQYF. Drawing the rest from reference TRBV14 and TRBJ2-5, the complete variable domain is EAGVTQFPSHSVIEKGQTVTLRCDPISGHDNLYWYRRVMGKEIKFLLHFVKESKQDESGMPNNRFLAERTGGTYSTLKVQPAELEDSGVYFCASSQGGTGGYLGETQYFGPGTRLLVL.